A selection of T cell receptor beta chains follows, all from one sample in a study of CD8 T cells in ankylosing spondylitis. From the 5' RACE reads, TCRdb called clonotypes with MiXCR, one entry per CDR3 protein. The repertoire includes approximately 200,000 distinct CDR3 sequences, 9.5% to 15% of them detected once, and about 15% sits in the top ten. Specimen: blood, either unsorted or a sorted T cell fraction (not recorded which). The receptors were sampled from a male donor with ankylosing spondylitis or in good health (not recorded which). Both conserved end residues are part of each CDR3. Each record gives: clone size, V gene, D gene, J gene, CDR3 DNA, CDR3 protein. The D gene is left open where the match is weak. The size of a clone is reported for some rows only, either as once, few or many, or as a class for expanded clones.

.	TRBV2	TRBD2	TRBJ2-1	TGTGCCACCGGGACTAGCGGGGGGGGCTGGGAGCAGTTCTTC	CATGTSGGGWEQFF
.	TRBV2	TRBD1	TRBJ2-1	TGTGCCAGCAGCGCCGGGGCAGGGGGTTCGTACAATGAGCAGTTCTTC	CASSAGAGGSYNEQFF
few	TRBV4-1	.	TRBJ2-7	TGCGCCAGCAGCCAAGAATCGGACTACGAGCAGTACTTC	CASSQESDYEQYF
many	TRBV7-9	.	TRBJ1-2	TGTGCCAGCAGCTTTGACAGTAACTATGGCTACACCTTC	CASSFDSNYGYTF
few	TRBV9	TRBD1	TRBJ2-1	TGTGCCAGCAGCAACGGACAGGCGGGGCAGTTCTTC	CASSNGQAGQFF
.	TRBV12-3/TRBV12-4	.	TRBJ1-2	TGTGCCAGCAGTCCCCAGGGAGGGAGTGGCAACTATGGCTACACCTTC	CASSPQGGSGNYGYTF
many	TRBV5-1	.	TRBJ1-1	TGCGCCAGCAGCTTCGCTTCCAACACTGAAGCTTTCTTT	CASSFASNTEAFF
.	TRBV12-5	TRBD1	TRBJ2-7	TGTGCTAGTGGTTTGCCACCCGGGACAGGGGGATCCTACGAGCAGTACTTC	CASGLPPGTGGSYEQYF
.	TRBV20-1	TRBD2	TRBJ2-5	TGCAGTGCTGGGGAGGGACCTTCGTACCAAGAGACCCAGTACTTC	CSAGEGPSYQETQYF
few	TRBV10-1	.	TRBJ2-2	TGCGCCAGCAGTGAGTCTAGGACTGGTTACGGGGAGCTGTTTTTT	CASSESRTGYGELFF
many	TRBV5-1	TRBD1	TRBJ2-7	TGCGCCAGCAGCTTTGTGACAGGGGGCTCCTACGAGCAGTACTTC	CASSFVTGGSYEQYF
once	TRBV10-3	TRBD2	TRBJ2-3	TGTGCCATCAGTGAGGAGCGGGGGGCTATAGATACGCAGTATTTT	CAISEERGAIDTQYF
.	TRBV18	TRBD2	TRBJ2-1	TGTGCCAGCTCTCCTACTAGCGGGGTCAACAATGAGCAGTTCTTC	CASSPTSGVNNEQFF
.	TRBV9	.	TRBJ2-7	TGTGCCAGCAGCGCACAAGAAGGGAAGGCGTACGAGCAGTACTTC	CASSAQEGKAYEQYF
.	TRBV2	.	TRBJ2-7	TGTGCCAGCAGTGAGACGGGCCAATACGAGCAGTACTTC	CASSETGQYEQYF
.	TRBV4-1	TRBD1	TRBJ2-7	TGCGCCAGCAGCCAACCAACAGGGGTCTACGAGCAGTACTTC	CASSQPTGVYEQYF
.	TRBV13	.	TRBJ1-1	TGTGCCAGCAGCTTAAGTCCAGGGAACACTGAAGCTTTCTTT	CASSLSPGNTEAFF
.	TRBV11-2	.	TRBJ2-7	TGTGCCGCAGGGGCAGGTCCCTCCTACGAGCAGTACTTC	CAAGAGPSYEQYF
.	TRBV25-1	.	TRBJ1-4	TGTGCCAGCACTTATAATGAAAAACTGTTTTTT	CASTYNEKLFF
.	TRBV4-2	.	TRBJ1-6	TGTGCCAGCAGCCAAGATCCCGGACGCAATTCACCCCTCCACTTT	CASSQDPGRNSPLHF
few	TRBV3-1	.	TRBJ1-2	TGTGCCAGCAGCCAATCGGATTCCTATGGCTACACCTTC	CASSQSDSYGYTF
.	TRBV11-2	.	TRBJ2-1	TGTGCCAGCAGCCAGGGGCCAGCGGGCCCCCCAGAGTCCTACAATGAGCAGTTCTTC	CASSQGPAGPPESYNEQFF
.	TRBV5-1	.	TRBJ2-3	TGCGCCAGCAGCTTGTCCGCTAGCGACACAGATACGCAGTATTTT	CASSLSASDTDTQYF